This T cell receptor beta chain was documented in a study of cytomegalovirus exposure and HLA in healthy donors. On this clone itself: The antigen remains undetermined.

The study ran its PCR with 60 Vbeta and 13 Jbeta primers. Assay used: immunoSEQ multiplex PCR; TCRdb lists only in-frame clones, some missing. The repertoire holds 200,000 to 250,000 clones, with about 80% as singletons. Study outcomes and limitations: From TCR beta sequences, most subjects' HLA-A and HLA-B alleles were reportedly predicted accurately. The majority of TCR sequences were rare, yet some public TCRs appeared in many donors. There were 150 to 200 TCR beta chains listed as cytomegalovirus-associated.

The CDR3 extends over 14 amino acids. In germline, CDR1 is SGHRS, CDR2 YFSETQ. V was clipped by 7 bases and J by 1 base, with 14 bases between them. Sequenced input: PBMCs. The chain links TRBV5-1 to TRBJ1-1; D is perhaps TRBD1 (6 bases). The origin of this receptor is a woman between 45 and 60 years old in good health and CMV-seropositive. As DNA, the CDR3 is TGCGCCAGCCGACCTCACAGGGAGAACACTGAAGCTTTCTTT. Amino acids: CASRPHRENTEAFF.